This entry concerns a single T cell receptor (beta chain). Its antigen is currently not known. Nothing much larger sits one base from this clone, and base qualities are not available. The sample belongs to a study of T cell responses to AZD1222 COVID-19 vaccine (dated by TCRdb to about 2021). Study-level background: A total of just over 230 trial participants underwent TCR sequencing, of whom 207 received two doses of AZD1222 and 26 received two doses of the MenACWY control vaccine. Trial participants were enrolled into age subgroups of 18-55, 56-69 and 70-plus years, which contained 148, 28 and 57 TCR-sequenced participants, respectively.

Here is what the overall study found, with its caveats: The whole spike protein was spanned by vaccine-associated CD4 TCRs, and dominant responses were seen in regions 160-218 and 743-854. Reportedly, close to half of the unique spike-specific TCRs recognized epitopes lying outside the regions that are mutated in the B.1.351 and B.1.1.7 variants. Most participants were white British and females outnumbered males, and the authors suggested that clonal diversity may have been underestimated. In the small 56-69-year group, the increase in depth fell short of significance, most likely because of low power. A significant rise in spike-specific TCR breadth and depth was observed after two AZD1222 doses relative to day 0 and relative to MenACWY recipients. Conclusions about previously exposed vaccinees are limited because only a handful of AZD1222 recipients were SARS-CoV-2 seropositive at baseline. Because no samples from the day 14 peak response were available, repertoires could be characterized only after the peak T cell response.

Trimming accounts for 0 bases at V and 5 bases at J, while the number of junction bases matched to no gene is 8. The CDR1 and CDR2 encoded by the germline V gene (reference sequence) are SGHKS and YYEKEE. The CDR3 contains 18 residues, cysteine and phenylalanine counted. The CDR3 DNA has 54 bases and is translated from base 1. According to the study, the label for this sample's time point signals: about 28 days (+/-7) after the second vaccine dose. AZD1222 recipients with second doses at about 4 weeks or about 12 weeks were pooled, because spike-specific TCR depth and breadth did not differ between schedules. Vaccinee samples were obtained from the UK trials COV001 and COV002, which included a single-blind randomized controlled phase 2/3 trial of AZD1222 (ChAdOx1 nCoV-19) in healthy adults. For TCRbeta chain sequencing, PBMC samples were collected from trial participants at day 0 and at day 28 after the second dose.

The CDR3 regions of human TCRbeta chains were subjected to immunosequencing. On the authors' methods: TCRs in the repertoires were matched against a reference library of SARS-CoV-2-specific TCRs that had been generated with the MIRA antigen-specificity platform. Breadth was defined as the fraction of unique TCRs that were SARS-CoV-2-associated. Depth was defined as the fraction of total T cells that were SARS-CoV-2-associated. Using the MIRA data, every spike-specific TCR was mapped to the spike region that the TCR reacted to and assigned to either a CD4 or a CD8 class. Log10-transformed breadth and depth values were compared by one-way ANOVA with Sidak's multiple comparisons tests. TCRdb stores this immuneACCESS table with in-frame sequences only. Part of the clones is absent; in the studies checked, under half of the shortfall reflects unresolved V genes, and no reason is known for the rest. V and J calls and clone size are those listed in that table; D and trimming were worked out from the DNA. For this sample the table gives 110,000 to 150,000 clones, of which 85% to 90% were detected only once. About 3% of the sample comes from the top ten.

Recombination connected TRBV5-5 to TRBJ2-2; a stretch of 12 junction bases matches TRBD2. This material consisted of peripheral blood, taken 28 days after the second AZD1222 dose. This clonotype was sampled from an adult who received the AZD1222 COVID-19 vaccine. The CDR3 region has the sequence CASSLGLAGDRGTGELFF. The DNA is TGTGCCAGCAGCTTGGGACTAGCGGGAGATCGTGGGACCGGGGAGCTGTTTTTT.